This T cell receptor (beta chain) was captured in a study of regulatory T cells in long-lasting Graves disease. The germline CDR1 and CDR2 sequences are SGHKS and YYEKEE (reference sequence). The CDR3 length is 15 residues. V was clipped by 1 base and J by 5 bases; unmatched bases: 5. Indicated time point: persistent/refractory GD, antithyroid drugs over 5 years with positive TRAb. Researchers made the TCR library from RNA that was extracted from PBMCs. Findings and caveats of the study: Among samples with persistent disease, TRBV28, TRBJ1-2 and TRBJ2-5 were favored. Lower TCR diversity was seen in persistent Graves' patients than in newly diagnosed ones.

According to the study, TCR beta libraries were built with iRepertoire HTBI primers and CDR3-region Arm-PCR. As handled by the study authors: Gene usage covered 62 TRBV and more than twelve TRBJ segments. TCRdb used MiXCR to reprocess the multiplex PCR reads, holding one entry per CDR3 protein. These V and J calls derive from TCRdb rather than the authors' analysis. The sample holds about 430,000 distinct CDR3 sequences; roughly a fifth are singletons and the top ten take roughly an eighth. This clonotype was seen more than once but under ten times. Its antigen is not identified. The V gene is TRBV5-5, the J gene TRBJ2-7; 11 bases line up with TRBD1. Sequenced here: peripheral blood mononuclear cells (PBMCs), sampled when the disease was refractory, from a patient treated with antithyroid drugs. The receptor was derived from a female donor with Graves disease. The CDR3 nucleotides are TGTGCCAGCAGCTTGTTCGGACAGGGGGCCCACGAGCAGTACTTC. Amino acids: CASSLFGQGAHEQYF. The full variable domain, completed using reference TRBV5-5 and TRBJ2-7, is DAGVTQSPTHLIKTRGQQVTLRCSPISGHKSVSWYQQVLGQGPQFIFQYYEKEERGRGNFPDRFSARQFPNYSSELNVNALLLGDSALYLCASSLFGQGAHEQYFGPGTRLTVT.